This T cell receptor beta chain stems from a study of blood T cell repertoires in COVID-19. Those enrolled, adults aged about 18 to 89 years, came from about 24 US areas. Which cohort a participant joined came from the clinical history participants gave. Exposed enrollees had met someone with a PCR-confirmed or clinician-diagnosed COVID-19 case at some point within the 2 weeks before study entry. V lost 3 bases and J lost 4, with 12 bases in between. Germline-derived CDR1 and CDR2 are SNHLY and FYNNEI. The CDR3 runs 14 residues. In the study's own analysis: Estimated nucleated cell counts came from reference gene primer amplification. This table comes from immunoSEQ multiplex PCR, and its TCRdb copy is limited to in-frame clones, with some not included. The DNA gave D and trimming, while V, J and clone size come from that table. The sample lists a few hundred thousand clones, roughly 90% occurring once.

J is TRBJ1-1 and V is TRBV2; no definite D call. The sequence came from a woman in her forties who had been exposed to COVID-19. The sample taken for sequencing was PBMCs or T cells enriched from blood (not recorded which). CDR3 amino acids: CASSELQLPTEAFF. CDR3 in DNA: TGTGCCAGCAGTGAGTTACAGCTGCCCACTGAAGCTTTCTTT.